These T cell receptor beta chains were read from a single sample in a study of lymphopenia after photon versus proton radiotherapy. Libraries were prepared by immunoSEQ multiplex PCR; TCRdb keeps only in-frame clonotypes and omits some of them. The data show 65,000 to 75,000 clones, with approximately 87% seen just once and 11% held by the top ten. The specimen was peripheral blood, collected from a patient treated with proton-based radiotherapy. Source of these receptors: a man at least 80 years old with esophageal cancer. The CDR3 runs from the conserved cysteine through the conserved F or W. D genes are given only for firm matches. Clone size, where shown, is once, few, many, or a class for clones that have expanded.

>-|-|TRBV11-2|TRBJ1-2
TGTGCCAGCAGCTCTCCCCGGTGGCCCTATGGCTACACCTTC
CASSSPRWPYGYTF
>-|-|TRBV19|TRBJ2-2
TGTGCCAGTAGTAAACCACCCCCGGCCAGTGGTCCCGGGGAGCTGTTTTTT
CASSKPPPASGPGELFF
>few|-|TRBV28|TRBJ2-7
TGTGCCACAAGGCCACCATTCGCCTACGAGCAGTACTTC
CATRPPFAYEQYF
>-|-|TRBV12-2|TRBJ2-2
TGTGCAAGTCGCCCGGGTGTGCTGGCCACCGGGGAGCTGTTTTTT
CASRPGVLATGELFF
>once|-|TRBV5-1|TRBJ2-5
TGCGCCAGCAGCTTCCGGCAGATACCCCCGGAGACCCAGTACTTC
CASSFRQIPPETQYF
>once|-|TRBV9|TRBJ2-3
TGTGCCAGCAGCGTAGTCGGGTCCAGCACAGATACGCAGTATTTT
CASSVVGSSTDTQYF
>-|TRBD2|TRBV4-3|TRBJ2-3
TGCGCCAGCAGCCAACGGGGGGGCACAGATACGCAGTATTTT
CASSQRGGTDTQYF
>-|TRBD1|TRBV2|TRBJ2-7
TGTGCCAGCAGAGATCGGACAGGGCCCCACGAGCAGTACTTC
CASRDRTGPHEQYF
>-|-|TRBV18|TRBJ2-2
TGTGCCAGCTCACCTGGGACTGGGAGGCGCGGCGGGGAGCTGTTTTTT
CASSPGTGRRGGELFF
>-|TRBD2|TRBV19|TRBJ2-7
TGTGCCAGTAGTTCCCCCGGGGGGTACCGCTCCTACGAGCAGTACTTC
CASSSPGGYRSYEQYF
>-|-|TRBV27|TRBJ2-4
TGTGCCAGCATTCCTCAGGGGATGGACATTCAGTACTTC
CASIPQGMDIQYF
>-|-|TRBV4-1|TRBJ2-3
TGCGCCAGCAGCCAATTCGCGGGCAGCACAGATACGCAGTATTTT
CASSQFAGSTDTQYF
>-|-|TRBV19|TRBJ2-1
TGTGCCAGTAGTTCAAGACCGGGACTTTATTACAATGAGCAGTTCTTC
CASSSRPGLYYNEQFF
>-|TRBD1|TRBV7-2|TRBJ1-2
TGTGCCAGCAGCTTGGCACGGACAGGCTATGGCTACACCTTC
CASSLARTGYGYTF
>-|-|TRBV9|TRBJ2-1
TGTGCCAGCAGCGTGACTGCTGAGCAGTTCTTC
CASSVTAEQFF
>-|TRBD2|TRBV9|TRBJ2-1
TGTGCCAGCAGCGTTAGCGGGGTGACCTACAATGAGCAGTTCTTC
CASSVSGVTYNEQFF
>-|TRBD2|TRBV19|TRBJ2-1
TGTGCCAGTAGCCCGGGACTAGCGGGGGGATACAATGAGCAGTTCTTC
CASSPGLAGGYNEQFF
>-|TRBD1|TRBV10-2|TRBJ2-3
TGCGCCACCAAGACAGGGGGTAGTGGTACGCAGTATTTT
CATKTGGSGTQYF
>-|-|TRBV7-9|TRBJ1-3
TGTGCCAGCAGCTCTGCGGGGGCTCTCCGCCAGGACACCATATATTTT
CASSSAGALRQDTIYF
>-|-|TRBV27|TRBJ2-7
TGTGCCAGCAGTTTTGCCGGCTCCTACGAGCAGTACTTC
CASSFAGSYEQYF
>-|TRBD2|TRBV6-1|TRBJ2-2
TGTGCCAGCAGACCCGGGGGGGGGCCCGGGGAGCTGTTTTTT
CASRPGGGPGELFF
>-|-|TRBV10-3|TRBJ2-2
TGTGCCATCAGTGACAACACGGAGAACACCGGGGAGCTGTTTTTT
CAISDNTENTGELFF
>-|TRBD1|TRBV18|TRBJ1-2
TGTGCCAGCTCACTAGGGACAGGGGGTCTTGCTGGCTACACCTTC
CASSLGTGGLAGYTF
>-|-|TRBV6-1|TRBJ1-2
TGTGCCAGCAGTGAAGGGGCGGACGCCTATGGCTACACCTTC
CASSEGADAYGYTF
>-|TRBD1|TRBV7-2|TRBJ1-2
TGTGCCAGCGTCGACAGGGGGCAGAATGGCTACACCTTC
CASVDRGQNGYTF
>-|TRBD2|TRBV7-2|TRBJ2-5
TGTGCCAGCAGCCCCGGGGCGGGGGACGCGGTGGGGACCCAGTACTTC
CASSPGAGDAVGTQYF
>-|-|TRBV7-9|TRBJ2-1
TGTGCCAGCAGCCGCCTTCTAGATCAGGAGCAGTTCTTC
CASSRLLDQEQFF
>-|-|TRBV4-3|TRBJ1-6
TGCGCCAGCAGCCAAGACAGACGGAGCTCCTATAATTCACCCCTCCACTTT
CASSQDRRSSYNSPLHF
>-|-|TRBV7-9|TRBJ1-4
TGTGCCAGCAGCCCCCGGGCGGACAGCAATGAAAAACTGTTTTTT
CASSPRADSNEKLFF
>once|-|TRBV5-1|TRBJ2-7
TGCGCCAGCAGCGACACTAGTTACGAGCAGTACTTC
CASSDTSYEQYF
>once|-|TRBV7-2|TRBJ2-3
TGTGCCAGCAGCTTAGTTACCCTCCGCTTGACTAGCACAGATACGCAGTATTTT
CASSLVTLRLTSTDTQYF
>-|-|TRBV7-2|TRBJ2-3
TGTGCCAGCAGCTTAGGTGTTCATCGGGATACGCAGTATTTT
CASSLGVHRDTQYF
>-|TRBD2|TRBV7-9|TRBJ2-5
TGTGCCAGCAGCTCCACGACTAGCGGGGGACAGACCCAGTACTTC
CASSSTTSGGQTQYF
>-|-|TRBV7-2|TRBJ2-1
TGTGCCAGCAGCTTAGTGTCATGGGCGGCGAGCTCCTACAATGAGCAGTTCTTC
CASSLVSWAASSYNEQFF
>-|TRBD2|TRBV18|TRBJ2-7
TGTGCCAGCTCACCCCGGGGGGGCCTCTCCTACGAGCAGTACTTC
CASSPRGGLSYEQYF
>-|TRBD1|TRBV5-6|TRBJ2-7
TGTGCCAGCAGCTTGGCCGGGACAGGGGTTGGGGAGCAGTACTTC
CASSLAGTGVGEQYF
>few|-|TRBV19|TRBJ2-7
TGTGCCAGTAGTAGCTGGGATCACTACGAGCAGTACTTC
CASSSWDHYEQYF
>-|TRBD1|TRBV5-1|TRBJ2-5
TGCGCCAGCAGCTCCCAAACCGGGACAGGGGGTTTTGGCGAGACCCAGTACTTC
CASSSQTGTGGFGETQYF
>-|-|TRBV5-6|TRBJ2-1
TGTGCCAGCAGCTTGGCTTATACCGATGAGCAGTTCTTC
CASSLAYTDEQFF
>-|-|TRBV10-1|TRBJ1-2
TGCGCCACCCGGACAGACCTCTATGGCTACACCTTC
CATRTDLYGYTF
>-|TRBD1|TRBV7-7|TRBJ2-1
TGTGCCAGCAGCCTGGACAGGAGCTCCTACAATGAGCAGTTCTTC
CASSLDRSSYNEQFF